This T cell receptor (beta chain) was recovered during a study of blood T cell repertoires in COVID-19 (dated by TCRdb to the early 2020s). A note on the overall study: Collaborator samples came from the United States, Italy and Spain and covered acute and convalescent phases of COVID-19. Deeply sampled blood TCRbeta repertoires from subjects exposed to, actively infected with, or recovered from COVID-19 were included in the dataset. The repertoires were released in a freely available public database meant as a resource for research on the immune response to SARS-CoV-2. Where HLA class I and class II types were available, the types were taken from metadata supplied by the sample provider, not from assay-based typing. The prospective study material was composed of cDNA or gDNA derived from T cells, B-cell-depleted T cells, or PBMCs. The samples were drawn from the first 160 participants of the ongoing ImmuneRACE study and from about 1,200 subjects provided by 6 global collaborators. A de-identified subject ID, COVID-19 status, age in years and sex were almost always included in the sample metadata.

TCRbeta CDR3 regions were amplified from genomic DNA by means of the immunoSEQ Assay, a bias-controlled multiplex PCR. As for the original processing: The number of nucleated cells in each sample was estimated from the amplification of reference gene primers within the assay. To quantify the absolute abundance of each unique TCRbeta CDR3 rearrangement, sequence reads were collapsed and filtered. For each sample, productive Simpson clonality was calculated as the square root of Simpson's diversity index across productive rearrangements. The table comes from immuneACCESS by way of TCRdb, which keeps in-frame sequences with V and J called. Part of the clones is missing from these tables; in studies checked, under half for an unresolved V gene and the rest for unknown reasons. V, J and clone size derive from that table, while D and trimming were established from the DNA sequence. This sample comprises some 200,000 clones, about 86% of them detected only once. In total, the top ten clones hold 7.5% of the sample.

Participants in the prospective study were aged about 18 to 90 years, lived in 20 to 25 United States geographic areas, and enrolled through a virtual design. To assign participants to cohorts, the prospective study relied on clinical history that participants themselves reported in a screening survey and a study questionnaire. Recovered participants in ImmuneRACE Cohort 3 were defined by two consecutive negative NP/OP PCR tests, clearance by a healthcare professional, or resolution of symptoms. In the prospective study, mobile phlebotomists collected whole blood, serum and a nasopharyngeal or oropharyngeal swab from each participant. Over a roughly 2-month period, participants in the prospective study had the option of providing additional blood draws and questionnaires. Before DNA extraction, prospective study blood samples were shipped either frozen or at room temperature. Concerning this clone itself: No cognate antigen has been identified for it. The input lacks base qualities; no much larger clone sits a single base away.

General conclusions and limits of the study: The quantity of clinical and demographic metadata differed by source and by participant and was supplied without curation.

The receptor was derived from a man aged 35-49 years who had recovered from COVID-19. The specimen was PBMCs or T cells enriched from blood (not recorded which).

The bases are TGTGCCAGCAGCTTGGGGGGATTGACTGAAGCTTTCTTT. Translation gives CASSLGGLTEAFF. The chain uses TRBV7-9 and TRBJ1-1; TRBD1 could be the D gene, as 5 bases match. V is clipped by 3 bases and J by 5 bases, and the sequence between their germline boundaries is 10 bases long. Based on the germline V gene (reference sequence), the CDR1 and CDR2 sequences are SEHNR and FQNEAQ. Including cysteine and phenylalanine, the CDR3 has 13 amino acids. Only the CDR3 DNA stays, 39 bases, in frame from base 1.